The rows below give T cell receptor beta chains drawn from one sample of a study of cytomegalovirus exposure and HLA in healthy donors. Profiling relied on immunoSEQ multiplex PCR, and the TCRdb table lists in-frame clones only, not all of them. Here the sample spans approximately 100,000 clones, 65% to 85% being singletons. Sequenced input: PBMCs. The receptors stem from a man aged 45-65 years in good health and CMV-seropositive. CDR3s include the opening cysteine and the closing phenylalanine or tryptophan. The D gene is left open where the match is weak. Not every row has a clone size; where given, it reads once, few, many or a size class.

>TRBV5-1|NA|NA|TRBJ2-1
TGCGCCAGCAGCTCTCGAGCGTTAAACTACAATGAGCAGTTCTTC
CASSSRALNYNEQFF
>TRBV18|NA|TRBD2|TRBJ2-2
TGTGCCAGCTCACCGGGGACTAGCGGAACGAACACCGGGGAGCTGTTTTTT
CASSPGTSGTNTGELFF
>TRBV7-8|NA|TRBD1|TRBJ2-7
TGTGCCAGCAGCTCAACCGGGACAGGCTTCTACGAGCAGTACTTC
CASSSTGTGFYEQYF
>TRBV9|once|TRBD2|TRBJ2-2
TGTGCCAGCAGCACTAGCGGGATGTACGGCGGGGAGCTGTTTTTT
CASSTSGMYGGELFF
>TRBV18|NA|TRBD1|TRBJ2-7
TGTGCCAGCTCACCACGACAGGGGGTGTACGAGCAGTACTTC
CASSPRQGVYEQYF
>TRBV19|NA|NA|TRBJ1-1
TGTGCCAGTACCCAGGGGCCTGGCACTGAAGCTTTCTTT
CASTQGPGTEAFF
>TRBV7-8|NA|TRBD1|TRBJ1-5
TGTGCCAGCAGCTTATACGACAGGGGTGGGAAGCCCCAGCATTTT
CASSLYDRGGKPQHF
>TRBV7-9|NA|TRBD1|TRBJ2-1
TGTTCCAGCAGCCCCAGACAGGGGGTCCACAATGAGCAGTTCTTC
CSSSPRQGVHNEQFF
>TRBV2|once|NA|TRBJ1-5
TGTGCCAGCAGTGGTTGGGTGCGAACGGAGGATCAGCCCCAGCATTTT
CASSGWVRTEDQPQHF
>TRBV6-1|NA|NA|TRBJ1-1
TGTGCCAGCAGTGAAGGACAGTACACTGAAGCTTTCTTT
CASSEGQYTEAFF
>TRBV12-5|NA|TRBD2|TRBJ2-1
TGTGCTAGTGGTTTGGCCGGGACTAGCGGGGATATAAATGAGCAGTTCTTC
CASGLAGTSGDINEQFF
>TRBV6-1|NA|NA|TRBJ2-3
TGTGCCAGCAGTGAAGCCTGGGGCGCTAGCACAGATACGCAGTATTTT
CASSEAWGASTDTQYF
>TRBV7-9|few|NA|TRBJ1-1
TGTGCCAGCAGCCGAAAAACAGGGAACATCGGGAACACTGAAGCTTTCTTT
CASSRKTGNIGNTEAFF
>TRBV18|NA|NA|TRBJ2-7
TGTGCCAGCTCACCAACTTCCCGGAAGGGGGTCTACGAGCAGTACTTC
CASSPTSRKGVYEQYF
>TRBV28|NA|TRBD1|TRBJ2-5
TGTGCCAGCAGTCCCTTGACAGGACAGGGAGGCAAGCAGTACTTC
CASSPLTGQGGKQYF
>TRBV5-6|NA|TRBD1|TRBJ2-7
TGTGCCAGCAGTTCCTCCGGGACAGGGGGCGAGCAGTACTTC
CASSSSGTGGEQYF
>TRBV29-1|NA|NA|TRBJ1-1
TGCAGCGTTGTTTTCCAGGGGACCGACACTGAAGCTTTCTTT
CSVVFQGTDTEAFF
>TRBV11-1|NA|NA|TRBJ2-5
TGTGCCAGCAGCCCCCGAGTATCCCAAGAGACCCAGTACTTC
CASSPRVSQETQYF
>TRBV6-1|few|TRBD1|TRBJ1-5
TGTGCCAGCAGGGCTAGGACAGGGATACGTCAGCCCCAGCATTTT
CASRARTGIRQPQHF
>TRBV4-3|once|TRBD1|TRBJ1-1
TGCGCCAGCAGCCAAGGATACAGGGGTAGAGGTACTGAAGCTTTCTTT
CASSQGYRGRGTEAFF
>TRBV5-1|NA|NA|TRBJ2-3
TGCGCCAGCAGCTTGGAGCCGTCGGGGACAGATACGCAGTATTTT
CASSLEPSGTDTQYF
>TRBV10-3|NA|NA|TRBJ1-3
TGTGCCATCAGTGAGTCGACGTGGGGGGACCGCTCTGGAAACACCATATATTTT
CAISESTWGDRSGNTIYF
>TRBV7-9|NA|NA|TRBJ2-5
TGTTCCCGCGGGGAGACCCAGTACTTC
CSRGETQYF
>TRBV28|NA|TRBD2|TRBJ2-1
TGTGCCAGCAGCCGACGACTAGCGGGACGAAATGAGCAGTTCTTC
CASSRRLAGRNEQFF
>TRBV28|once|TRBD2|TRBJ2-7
TGTGCCAGCAGACCATGGACTAGCGGGGTCTCCGAGCAGTACTTC
CASRPWTSGVSEQYF
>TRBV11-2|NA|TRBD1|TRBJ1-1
TGTGCCAGCAGCTTCACCGGGACAGGGGGTCGAGGAGCTTTCTTT
CASSFTGTGGRGAFF
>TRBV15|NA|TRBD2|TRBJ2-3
TGTGCCACCTCGGGACTAAGCACAGATACGCAGTATTTT
CATSGLSTDTQYF
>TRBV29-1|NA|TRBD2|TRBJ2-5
TGCAGCGTTCGACTAGCGGGAGTGGGAAGGGGGACCCAGTACTTC
CSVRLAGVGRGTQYF
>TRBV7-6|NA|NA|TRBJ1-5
TGTGCCAGCAGCTTGGGGGCAGGGCACAATCAGCCCCAGCATTTT
CASSLGAGHNQPQHF